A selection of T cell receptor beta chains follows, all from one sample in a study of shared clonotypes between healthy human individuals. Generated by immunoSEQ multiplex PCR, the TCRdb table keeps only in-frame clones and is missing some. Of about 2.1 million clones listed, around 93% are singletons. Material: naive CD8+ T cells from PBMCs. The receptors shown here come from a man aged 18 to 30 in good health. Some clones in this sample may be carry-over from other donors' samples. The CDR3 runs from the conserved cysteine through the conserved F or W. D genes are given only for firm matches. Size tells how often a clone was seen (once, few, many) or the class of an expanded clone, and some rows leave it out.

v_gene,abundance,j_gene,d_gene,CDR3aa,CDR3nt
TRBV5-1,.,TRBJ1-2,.,CASSLSHRKWYGYTF,TGCGCCAGCAGCTTGTCCCACCGAAAATGGTATGGCTACACCTTC
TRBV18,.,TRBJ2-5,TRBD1,CASSPDRPGFQETQYF,TGTGCCAGCTCACCGGACAGGCCTGGCTTCCAAGAGACCCAGTACTTC
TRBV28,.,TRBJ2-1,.,CASSLTPNNEQFF,TGTGCCAGCAGTTTGACTCCGAACAATGAGCAGTTCTTC
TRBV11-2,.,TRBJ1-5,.,CASNGDRNQPQHF,TGTGCCAGCAATGGCGATCGCAATCAGCCCCAGCATTTT
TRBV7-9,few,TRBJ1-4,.,CASGRDEKLFF,TGTGCCAGCGGGCGGGATGAAAAACTGTTTTTT
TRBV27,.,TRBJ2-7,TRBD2,CASSLSPGLAGIVYEQYF,TGTGCCAGCAGTTTATCTCCGGGACTAGCGGGAATAGTTTACGAGCAGTACTTC
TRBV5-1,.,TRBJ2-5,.,CASSLGSLLAGQETQYF,TGCGCCAGCAGCTTGGGTAGCCTTTTGGCGGGGCAAGAGACCCAGTACTTC
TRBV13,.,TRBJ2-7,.,CASSLLSSYEQYF,TGTGCCAGCAGCTTATTAAGCTCCTACGAGCAGTACTTC
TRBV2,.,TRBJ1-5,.,CASSVRQEDAILRNSNQPQHF,TGTGCCAGCAGTGTTCGACAGGAGGACGCTATCCTAAGAAATAGCAATCAGCCCCAGCATTTT
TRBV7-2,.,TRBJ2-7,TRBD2,CASSFIAGGHEQYF,TGTGCCAGCAGCTTCATAGCGGGAGGCCACGAGCAGTACTTC
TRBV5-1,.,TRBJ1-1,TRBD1,CASSLSLTGETEAFF,TGCGCCAGCAGCTTGTCTCTAACAGGGGAGACTGAAGCTTTCTTT
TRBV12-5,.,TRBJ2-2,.,CASGLVPRELFF,TGTGCTAGTGGTTTGGTACCTAGGGAGCTGTTTTTT
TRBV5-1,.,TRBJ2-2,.,CASSLAGEHGELFF,TGCGCCAGCAGCTTGGCTGGAGAGCACGGGGAGCTGTTTTTT
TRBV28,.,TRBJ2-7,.,CASLGARGHEQYF,TGTGCCAGCCTAGGGGCCAGGGGTCACGAGCAGTACTTC
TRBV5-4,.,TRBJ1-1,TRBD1,CASSRTTGGVNTEAFF,TGTGCCAGCAGCCGTACTACAGGGGGGGTGAACACTGAAGCTTTCTTT
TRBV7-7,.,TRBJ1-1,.,CASSPTIMNTEAFF,TGTGCCAGCAGCCCAACAATTATGAACACTGAAGCTTTCTTT
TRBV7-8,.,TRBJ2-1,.,CASSLLGGEAAYNEQFF,TGTGCCAGCAGCTTACTGGGGGGTGAGGCGGCTTACAATGAGCAGTTCTTC
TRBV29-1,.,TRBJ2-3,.,CSVQEKSSADTQYF,TGCAGCGTCCAGGAAAAATCCTCCGCAGATACGCAGTATTTT